The T cell receptor beta chain described here comes from a study of blood T cell repertoires in COVID-19 (dated by TCRdb to the early 2020s). Background for the entire study: Collaborator samples came from the United States, Italy and Spain and covered acute and convalescent phases of COVID-19. The material from the prospective study consisted of cDNA or gDNA derived from T cells, B-cell-depleted T cells, or PBMCs. The dataset comprised deeply sampled blood TCRbeta repertoires from subjects exposed to, actively infected with, or recovered from COVID-19. The repertoires were made available in a free public database intended to serve as a resource for research on the immune response to SARS-CoV-2. The samples were drawn from the first 160 participants of the ongoing ImmuneRACE study and from 1,254 subjects provided by 6 global collaborators. The sample metadata nearly always contained a de-identified subject ID, COVID-19 status, age in years and sex. Where available, HLA class I and class II types were taken from metadata supplied by the sample provider and were not determined by assay-based typing.

The collaborating institutions used their own protocols to collect whole blood in K2EDTA tubes. For TCRbeta analysis, collaborator samples were shipped as frozen whole blood, as isolated PBMCs, or as DNA extracted from either sample type. What the research found in general, with its limitations: The amount of clinical and demographic metadata varied by source and participant and was provided uncurated.

Remarks on this clone: Its antigen has not been determined. One base away there is no much larger clone; base qualities are not given.

TCRbeta CDR3 regions were amplified from genomic DNA using the immunoSEQ Assay, a bias-controlled multiplex PCR. The authors' pipeline ran thus. Within the assay, amplification of reference gene primers was used to estimate how many nucleated cells each sample contained. Sequence reads were collapsed and filtered to measure the absolute abundance of every unique TCRbeta CDR3 rearrangement. Productive Simpson clonality was computed per sample as the square root of Simpson's diversity index over productive rearrangements. TCRdb stores this immuneACCESS table with in-frame sequences only. Part of the clones is absent; in the studies checked, under half of the shortfall reflects unresolved V genes, and no reason is known for the rest. V and J calls and clone size follow that table, whereas D and trimming were derived from the DNA. The sample yields about 100,000 clones; around nine tenths were counted once. The ten most abundant clones make up 6% of the sample.

Per the germline V gene, SGHTA is the CDR1 and FQGTGA is the CDR2. Taken from cysteine to phenylalanine, the CDR3 has 17 residues. The only DNA kept is the CDR3, 51 bases in frame from the first base. The germline ends are 17 bases apart after V is trimmed by 5 bases and J by 0 bases. The sequenced sample was peripheral blood. The sequence was obtained from a human donor in a cohort sampled during active COVID-19. The chain couples TRBV7-3 to TRBJ2-1; no D gene is confidently identified. DNA sequence: TGTGCCAGCAGCCTTAATCCGGGTCCCCGCTCCTACAATGAGCAGTTCTTC. It encodes CASSLNPGPRSYNEQFF.